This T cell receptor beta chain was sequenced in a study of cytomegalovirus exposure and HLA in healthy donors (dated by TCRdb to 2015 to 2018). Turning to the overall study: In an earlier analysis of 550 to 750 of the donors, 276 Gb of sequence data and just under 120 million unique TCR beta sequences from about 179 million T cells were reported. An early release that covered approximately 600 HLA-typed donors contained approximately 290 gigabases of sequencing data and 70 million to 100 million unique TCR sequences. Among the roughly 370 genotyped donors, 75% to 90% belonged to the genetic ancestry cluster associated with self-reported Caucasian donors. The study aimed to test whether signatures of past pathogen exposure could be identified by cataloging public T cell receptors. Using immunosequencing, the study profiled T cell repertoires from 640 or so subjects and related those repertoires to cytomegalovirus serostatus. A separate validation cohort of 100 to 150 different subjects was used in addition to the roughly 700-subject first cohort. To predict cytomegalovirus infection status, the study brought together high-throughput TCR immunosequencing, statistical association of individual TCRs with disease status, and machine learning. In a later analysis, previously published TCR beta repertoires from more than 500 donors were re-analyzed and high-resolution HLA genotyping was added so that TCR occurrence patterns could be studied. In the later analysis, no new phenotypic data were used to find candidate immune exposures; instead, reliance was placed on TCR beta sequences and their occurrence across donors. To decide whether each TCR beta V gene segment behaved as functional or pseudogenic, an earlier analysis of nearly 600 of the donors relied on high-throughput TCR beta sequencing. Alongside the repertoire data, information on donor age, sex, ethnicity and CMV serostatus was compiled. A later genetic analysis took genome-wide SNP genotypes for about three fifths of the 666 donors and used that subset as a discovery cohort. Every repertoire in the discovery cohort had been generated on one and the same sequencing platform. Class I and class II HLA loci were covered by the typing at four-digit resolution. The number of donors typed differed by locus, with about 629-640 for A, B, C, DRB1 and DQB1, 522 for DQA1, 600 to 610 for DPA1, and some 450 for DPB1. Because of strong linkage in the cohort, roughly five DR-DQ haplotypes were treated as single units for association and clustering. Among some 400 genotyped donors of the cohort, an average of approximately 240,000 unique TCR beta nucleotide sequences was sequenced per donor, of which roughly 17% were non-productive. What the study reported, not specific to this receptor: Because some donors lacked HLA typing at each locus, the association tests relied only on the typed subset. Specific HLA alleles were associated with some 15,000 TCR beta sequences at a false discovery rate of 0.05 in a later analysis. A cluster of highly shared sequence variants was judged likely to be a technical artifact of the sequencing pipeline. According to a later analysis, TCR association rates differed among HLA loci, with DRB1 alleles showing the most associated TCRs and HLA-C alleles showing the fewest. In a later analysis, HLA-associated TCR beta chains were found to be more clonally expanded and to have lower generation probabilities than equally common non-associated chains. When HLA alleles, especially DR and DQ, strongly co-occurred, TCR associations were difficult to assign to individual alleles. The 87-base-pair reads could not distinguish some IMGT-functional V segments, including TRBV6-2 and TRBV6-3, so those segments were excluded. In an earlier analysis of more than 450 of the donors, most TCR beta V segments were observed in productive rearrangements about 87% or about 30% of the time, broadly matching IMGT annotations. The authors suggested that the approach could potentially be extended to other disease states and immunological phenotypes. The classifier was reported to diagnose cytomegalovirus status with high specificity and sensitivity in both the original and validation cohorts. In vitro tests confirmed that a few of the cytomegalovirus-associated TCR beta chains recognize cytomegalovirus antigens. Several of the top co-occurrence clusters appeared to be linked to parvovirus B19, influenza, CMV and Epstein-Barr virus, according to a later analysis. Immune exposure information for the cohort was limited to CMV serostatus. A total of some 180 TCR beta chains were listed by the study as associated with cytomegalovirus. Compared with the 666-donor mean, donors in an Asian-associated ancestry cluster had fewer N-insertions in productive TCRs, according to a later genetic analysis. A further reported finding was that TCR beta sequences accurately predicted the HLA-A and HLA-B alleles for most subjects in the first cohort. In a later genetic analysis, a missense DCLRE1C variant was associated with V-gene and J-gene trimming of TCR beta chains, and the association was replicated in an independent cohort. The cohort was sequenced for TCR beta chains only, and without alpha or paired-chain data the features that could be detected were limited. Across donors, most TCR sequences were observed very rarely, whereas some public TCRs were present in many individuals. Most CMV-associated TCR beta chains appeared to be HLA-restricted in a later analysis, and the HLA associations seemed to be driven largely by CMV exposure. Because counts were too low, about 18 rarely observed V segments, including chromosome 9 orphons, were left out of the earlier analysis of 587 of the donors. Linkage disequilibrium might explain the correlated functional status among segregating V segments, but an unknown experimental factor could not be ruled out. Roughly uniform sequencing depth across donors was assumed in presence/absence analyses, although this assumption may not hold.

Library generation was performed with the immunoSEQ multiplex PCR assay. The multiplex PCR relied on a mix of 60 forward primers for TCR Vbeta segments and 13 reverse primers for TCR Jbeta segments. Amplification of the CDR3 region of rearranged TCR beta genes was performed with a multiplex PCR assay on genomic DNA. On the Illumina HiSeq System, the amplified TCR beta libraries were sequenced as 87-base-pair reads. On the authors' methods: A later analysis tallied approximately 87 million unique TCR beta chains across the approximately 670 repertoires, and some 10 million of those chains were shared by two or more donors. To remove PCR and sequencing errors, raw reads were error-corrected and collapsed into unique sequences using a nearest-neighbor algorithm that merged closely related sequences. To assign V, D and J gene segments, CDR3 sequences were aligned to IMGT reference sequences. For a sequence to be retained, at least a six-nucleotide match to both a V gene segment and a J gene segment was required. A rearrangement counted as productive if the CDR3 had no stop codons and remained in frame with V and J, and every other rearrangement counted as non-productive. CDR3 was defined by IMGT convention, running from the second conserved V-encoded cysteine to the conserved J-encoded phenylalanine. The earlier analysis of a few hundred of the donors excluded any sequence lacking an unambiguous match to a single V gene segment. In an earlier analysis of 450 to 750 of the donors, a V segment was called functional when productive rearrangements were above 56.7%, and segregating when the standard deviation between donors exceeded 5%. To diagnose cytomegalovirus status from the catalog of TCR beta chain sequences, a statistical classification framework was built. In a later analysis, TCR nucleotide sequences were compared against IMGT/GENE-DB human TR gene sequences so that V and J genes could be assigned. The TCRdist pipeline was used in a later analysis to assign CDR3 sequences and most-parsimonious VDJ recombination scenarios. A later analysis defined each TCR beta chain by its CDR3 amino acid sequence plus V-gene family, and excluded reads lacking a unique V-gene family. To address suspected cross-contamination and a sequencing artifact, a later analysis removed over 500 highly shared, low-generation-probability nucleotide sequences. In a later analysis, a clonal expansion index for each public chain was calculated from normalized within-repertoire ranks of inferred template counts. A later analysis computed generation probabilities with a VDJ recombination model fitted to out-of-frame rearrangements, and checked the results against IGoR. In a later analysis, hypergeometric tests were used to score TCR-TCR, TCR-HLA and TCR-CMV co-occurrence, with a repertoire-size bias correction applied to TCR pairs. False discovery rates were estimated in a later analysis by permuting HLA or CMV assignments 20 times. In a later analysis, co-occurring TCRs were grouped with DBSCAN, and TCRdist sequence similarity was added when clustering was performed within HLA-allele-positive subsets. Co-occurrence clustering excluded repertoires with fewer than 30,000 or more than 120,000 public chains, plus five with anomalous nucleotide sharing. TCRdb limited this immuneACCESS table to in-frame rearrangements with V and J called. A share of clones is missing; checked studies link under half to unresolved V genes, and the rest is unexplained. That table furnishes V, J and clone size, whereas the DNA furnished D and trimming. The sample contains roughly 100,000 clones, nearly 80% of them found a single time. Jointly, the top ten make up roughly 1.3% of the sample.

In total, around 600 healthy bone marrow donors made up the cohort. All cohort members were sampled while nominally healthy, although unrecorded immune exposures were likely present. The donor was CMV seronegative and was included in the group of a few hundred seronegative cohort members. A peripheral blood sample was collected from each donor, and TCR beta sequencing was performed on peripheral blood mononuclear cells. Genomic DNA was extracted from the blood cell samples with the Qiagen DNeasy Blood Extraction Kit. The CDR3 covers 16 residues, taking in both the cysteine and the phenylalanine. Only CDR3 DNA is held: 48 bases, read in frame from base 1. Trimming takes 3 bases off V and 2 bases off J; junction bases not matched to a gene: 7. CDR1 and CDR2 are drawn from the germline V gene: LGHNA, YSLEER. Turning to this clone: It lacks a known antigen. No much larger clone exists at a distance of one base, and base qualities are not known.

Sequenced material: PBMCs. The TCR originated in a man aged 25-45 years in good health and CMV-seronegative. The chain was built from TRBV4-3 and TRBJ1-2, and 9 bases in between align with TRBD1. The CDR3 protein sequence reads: CASSHPGQGGNYGYTF. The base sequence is TGCGCCAGCAGCCACCCGGGACAGGGAGGCAACTATGGCTACACCTTC.